This T cell receptor (beta chain) was documented in a study of OX40 agonist ivuxolimab in advanced cancers. Study-level results: Partial responders treated at 0.1-3.0 mg/kg exhibited clonal expansion among the lowest measured. At 0.1 to 3.0 mg/kg, clonal expansion of CD4+ and CD8+ blood T cells had occurred by week 6. Researchers report that CD8+ T cells had, on average, more expanded clones than CD4+.

Sequenced by immunoSEQ multiplex PCR; TCRdb stores in-frame clones only, minus some. The profile shows about 58,000 clones, about 76% of them singletons. A few counts support this clone. The antigen is unknown. Looked up from germline, CDR1 is WNHNN and CDR2 is SYGVQD (reference sequence). Trimming removed 0 bases at V and 6 bases at J, with 6 bases between. The CDR3 loop spans 12 amino acids. The chain has TRBV10-1 and TRBJ2-7; unclear D gene. The sample was CD4+ or CD8+ T cells sorted from blood, taken in a trial of the OX40 agonist ivuxolimab. This TCR came from an adult with an advanced solid tumor such as melanoma, head and neck, liver or kidney cancer. The CDR3: CASSESFGEQYF. DNA for the CDR3: TGCGCCAGCAGTGAGTCGTTTGGCGAGCAGTACTTC.